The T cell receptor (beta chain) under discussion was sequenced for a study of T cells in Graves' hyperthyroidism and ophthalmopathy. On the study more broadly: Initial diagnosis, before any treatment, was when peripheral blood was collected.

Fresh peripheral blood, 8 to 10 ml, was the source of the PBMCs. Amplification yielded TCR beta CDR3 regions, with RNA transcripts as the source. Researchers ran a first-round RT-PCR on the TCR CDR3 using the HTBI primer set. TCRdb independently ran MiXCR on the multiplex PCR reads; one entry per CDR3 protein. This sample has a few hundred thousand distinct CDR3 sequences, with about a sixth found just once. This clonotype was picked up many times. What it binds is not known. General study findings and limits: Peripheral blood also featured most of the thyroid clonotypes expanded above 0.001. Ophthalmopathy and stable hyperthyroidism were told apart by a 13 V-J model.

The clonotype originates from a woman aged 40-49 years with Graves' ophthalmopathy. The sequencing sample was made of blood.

The CDR3 spells CASSASANTEAFF. The DNA of the CDR3 is TGTGCCAGCAGCGCCTCAGCGAACACTGAAGCTTTCTTT. V is TRBV7-3 and J is TRBJ1-1, with D unclear. The ends were cut back, 5 bases at V and 1 base at J, with 8 bases in the middle. Germline loops: CDR1 SGHTA, CDR2 FQGTGA. This CDR3 region has 13 residues.